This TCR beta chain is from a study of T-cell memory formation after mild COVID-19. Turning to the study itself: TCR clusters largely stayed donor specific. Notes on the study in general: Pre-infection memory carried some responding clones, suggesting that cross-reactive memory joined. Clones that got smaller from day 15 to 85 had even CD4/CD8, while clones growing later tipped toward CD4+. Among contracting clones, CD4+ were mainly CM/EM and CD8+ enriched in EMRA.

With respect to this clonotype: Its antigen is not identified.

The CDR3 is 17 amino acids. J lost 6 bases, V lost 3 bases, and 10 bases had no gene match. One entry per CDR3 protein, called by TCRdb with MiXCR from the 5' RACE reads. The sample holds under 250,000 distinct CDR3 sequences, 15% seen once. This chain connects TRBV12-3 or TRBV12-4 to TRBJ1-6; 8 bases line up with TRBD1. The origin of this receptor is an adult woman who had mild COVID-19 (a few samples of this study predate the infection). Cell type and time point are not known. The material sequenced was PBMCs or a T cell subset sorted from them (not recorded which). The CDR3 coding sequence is TGTGCCAGCAGTTTGTACCCCTCGGGACAGGTTAATTCACCCCTCCACTTT. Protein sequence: CASSLYPSGQVNSPLHF.